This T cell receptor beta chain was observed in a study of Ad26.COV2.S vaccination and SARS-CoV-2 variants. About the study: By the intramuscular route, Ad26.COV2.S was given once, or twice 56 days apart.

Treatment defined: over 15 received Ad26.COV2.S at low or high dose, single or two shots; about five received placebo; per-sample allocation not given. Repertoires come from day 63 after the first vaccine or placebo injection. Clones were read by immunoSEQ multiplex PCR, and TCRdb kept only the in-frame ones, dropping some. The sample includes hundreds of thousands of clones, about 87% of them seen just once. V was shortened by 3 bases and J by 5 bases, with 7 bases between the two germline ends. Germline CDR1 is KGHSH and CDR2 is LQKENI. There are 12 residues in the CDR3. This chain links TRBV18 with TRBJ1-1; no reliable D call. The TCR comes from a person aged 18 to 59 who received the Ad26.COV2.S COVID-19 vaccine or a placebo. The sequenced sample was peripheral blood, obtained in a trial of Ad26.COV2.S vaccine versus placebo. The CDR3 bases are TGTGCCAGCTCACCCTTTGTAACTGAAGCTTTCTTT. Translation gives CASSPFVTEAFF.